These 14 T cell receptor beta chains originate from one sample sequenced in a study of response to subunit inactivated influenza vaccine (dated by TCRdb to the late 2010s). The library was made by RT-PCR. Instrument used: Illumina HiSeq 2500. Using fastp trimming at Q25 and MiXCR clonotype assembly, TCRdb reanalyzed the public sequencing data and kept in-frame beta chains. Here each entry gathers all rows of one CDR3 protein and keeps the most common genes and DNA. The sample records around 480,000 distinct CDR3 sequences, 16% of which are singletons. The ten largest clones capture 3% of the sample. This specimen consisted of CD4+ T cells sorted from PBMCs, obtained about 24 months after vaccination. The source is a man between 45 and 75 years old who received an inactivated influenza vaccine. Donor details come from another sample of the same person, matched by shared clones.

J is TRBJ2-1 and V is TRBV6-1; 9 positions match TRBD1. Trimming cost V 9 bases and J 2 bases; bases outside gene matches: 8. Germline CDR1 MNHNS, CDR2 SASEGT. The CDR3 extends over 15 amino acids. CDR3 protein: CASNDRGFTYNEQFF. CDR3 coding DNA: TGTGCCAGTAACGACAGGGGGTTCACCTACAATGAGCAGTTCTTC.

The chain uses TRBV3-1 and TRBJ2-7; TRBD2 aligns across 7 bases. Germline V gene sequence: CDR1 LGHDT, CDR2 YNNKEL (reference sequence). The CDR3 totals 15 residues. V gave up 5 bases and J gave up 2 bases; unmatched junction bases: 9. For the CDR3, the DNA is TGTGCCAGCAGCGAGGGTTCCAGCGGGACCTACGAGCAGTACTTC. This encodes CASSEGSSGTYEQYF.

The chain links TRBV12-3 or TRBV12-4 to TRBJ2-1, with 9 bases matching TRBD1. Trimming at V came to 10 bases and at J to 8 bases, leaving 12 bases not matched to a gene. There are 14 residues in the CDR3. CDR3: CATRFGTGHHEQFF. CDR3 nucleotide sequence: TGTGCCACTCGTTTCGGGACAGGGCACCATGAGCAGTTCTTC.

This clonotype appeared a few times. This rearrangement joins TRBV5-1 to TRBJ2-5, with D perhaps matching TRBD1 or TRBD2 (6 bases each). Germline V gene sequence: CDR1 SGHRS, CDR2 YFSETQ. V was shortened by 4 bases and J by 5 bases, with 21 bases between the two germline ends. CDR3 length equals 16 residues. The CDR3 coding sequence is TGCGCCAGCAGCCGCGGGACATGGGCAGTTTCTGAGACCCAGTACTTC. Translation: CASSRGTWAVSETQYF.

This clonotype was counted ten times or more. This chain uses TRBV6-6 with TRBJ2-7; 8 positions match TRBD2. Looked up from germline, CDR1 is MNHNY and CDR2 is SVGAGI (reference sequence). CDR3 length: 14 residues. V lost 5 bases to trimming and J lost 2 bases; unmatched junction nucleotides: 5. In nucleotides, the CDR3 is TGTGCCAGCAGTCCGCCGGGGGGGACCTACGAGCAGTACTTC. Its translation is CASSPPGGTYEQYF.

This sequence joins TRBV18 and TRBJ2-7; 7 bases match TRBD1. Germline V gene lookup returns CDR1 KGHSH and CDR2 LQKENI. The CDR3 contains 14 residues. V shed 3 bases and J 3 bases; nucleotides not matched to a gene: 5. CDR3 sequence: CASSPERQGYEQYF. The CDR3 region has the DNA TGTGCCAGCTCACCGGAGAGACAGGGCTACGAGCAGTACTTC.

This clonotype was observed a few times. The rearrangement links TRBV4-3 to TRBJ2-7, with TRBD1 identical over 8 bases. Germline V lookup: CDR1 LGHNA, CDR2 YSLEER. The J segment lost 5 bases and the V segment lost 0 bases, leaving 6 bases of the junction unmatched. The CDR3 spans 15 residues. The CDR3: CASSQEGQDVHEQYF. Here the CDR3 DNA reads TGCGCCAGCAGCCAAGAGGGACAGGACGTCCACGAGCAGTACTTC.

In its sample, this clonotype was seen a few times. The chain joins TRBV20-1 to TRBJ2-5; D is unclear. Per the germline V gene, CDR1 is DFQATT and CDR2 is SNEGSKA (reference sequence). Trimming shortened V by 3 bases and J by 5 bases, and 13 bases separated the two germline ends. This CDR3 has 13 residues. The CDR3 here is CSASPSRFETQYF. CDR3 nucleotide sequence: TGCAGTGCTAGCCCCTCGCGCTTTGAGACCCAGTACTTC.

This clonotype was counted only a few times. The chain has TRBV4-3 and TRBJ2-3; the D gene is possibly TRBD2 (6 bases). V lost 5 bases, J lost 6 bases, and 21 bases lay in between. The V gene's germline CDR1 is LGHNA and CDR2 YSLEER. The CDR3 consists of 16 residues. The CDR3 sequence is CASSFAPGALGDTQYF. CDR3 in DNA: TGCGCCAGCAGCTTCGCACCGGGAGCCCTCGGGGATACGCAGTATTTT.

This clonotype was counted only a few times. The V call is TRBV28, the J call TRBJ2-4, with no clear D. CDR3 size: 12 residues. The germline V gene encodes CDR1 MDHEN and CDR2 SYDVKM. Trimming shortened V by 1 base and J by 2 bases, and 0 bases separated the two germline ends. The DNA for the CDR3 is TGTGCCAGCAGTTTATCCAAAAACATTCAGTACTTC. As protein: CASSLSKNIQYF.

This clonotype has only a few counts. The chain carries TRBV7-6 and TRBJ2-1; 7 bases agree with TRBD1. Germline CDR1 and CDR2: SGHVS and FNYEAQ. With V trimmed by 2 bases and J by 10 bases, 8 bases remained unmatched. The CDR3 extends over 14 amino acids. The CDR3 DNA reads as TGTGCCAGCAGCTTAAAGGCGTCAGGGGGAGAGCAGTTCTTC. Its translation: CASSLKASGGEQFF. Complete variable domain (other parts from reference TRBV7-6 and TRBJ2-1): GAGVSQSPRYKVTKRGQDVALRCDPISGHVSLYWYRQALGQGPEFLTYFNYEAQQDKSGLPNDRFSAERPEGSISTLTIQRTEQRDSAMYRCASSLKASGGEQFFGPGTRLTVL.

There are many counts of this clonotype. The chain links TRBV4-3 to TRBJ1-1; TRBD1 aligns across 8 bases. V shed 4 bases, J shed 10 bases, and the junction held 11 bases outside the gene matches. The V gene's germline CDR1 is LGHNA and CDR2 YSLEER. CDR3 length equals 14 residues. The CDR3 loop is CASSRTGTGLPAFF. CDR3 coding DNA: TGCGCCAGCAGCCGGACCGGGACAGGACTGCCAGCTTTCTTT.

At least ten counts were recorded for this clonotype. This chain uses TRBV20-1 with TRBJ2-1; TRBD1 aligns across 9 bases. Trimming cost V 2 bases and J 5 bases; bases outside gene matches: 7. CDR1 and CDR2 from the germline V gene are DFQATT and SNEGSKA (reference sequence). The CDR3 totals 15 residues. CDR3 DNA: TGCAGTGCTAGACCGCCCGGGACAGGGAACAATGAGCAGTTCTTC. This sequence encodes CSARPPGTGNNEQFF.

The gene calls are TRBV29-1 and TRBJ1-1; D not certain. CDR1 SQVTM and CDR2 ANQGSEA come from the germline V gene. This CDR3 is built from 13 residues. Trimming took 7 bases from V and 0 from J, leaving 12 bases between them. The CDR3 reads CSEEQFMNTEAFF. The CDR3 nucleotides read TGCAGCGAAGAACAGTTCATGAACACTGAAGCTTTCTTT.